These T cell receptor beta chains were read from a single sample in a study of T-cell memory formation after mild COVID-19. A single record per CDR3 protein comes from TCRdb applying MiXCR to the 5' RACE reads. The data contain 550,000 to 700,000 distinct CDR3 sequences, about 18% of them singletons. The specimen sequenced was PBMCs or a T cell subset sorted from them (not recorded which). These receptors were obtained from an adult woman who had mild COVID-19 (a few samples of this study predate the infection). Cell type and time point are not known. The conserved cysteine and the conserved F or W are not part of the CDR3 here. Each record gives: V gene, J gene, CDR3 protein.

V gene: TRBV4-3; J gene: TRBJ2-1; CDR3 protein: ASSRQSGRADEQF
V gene: TRBV6-6; J gene: TRBJ2-4; CDR3 protein: ASSYSSDGENIQY
V gene: TRBV12-3/TRBV12-4; J gene: TRBJ2-5; CDR3 protein: ASSLTPGTGETQY
V gene: TRBV27; J gene: TRBJ1-1; CDR3 protein: ASSPRWDTEAF
V gene: TRBV19; J gene: TRBJ1-6; CDR3 protein: ASKQGTYNSPLH
V gene: TRBV20-1; J gene: TRBJ1-2; CDR3 protein: SARDYIGQGYGYT
V gene: TRBV5-1; J gene: TRBJ2-7; CDR3 protein: ASSPAGSYEQY
V gene: TRBV18; J gene: TRBJ1-2; CDR3 protein: ASSPSRDYGYT
V gene: TRBV24-1; J gene: TRBJ1-5; CDR3 protein: ATSDSTRGPGQPQH
V gene: TRBV6-4; J gene: TRBJ2-2; CDR3 protein: ASSDGTSTGELF
V gene: TRBV12-3/TRBV12-4; J gene: TRBJ2-1; CDR3 protein: ASSLGPLGTNEQF
V gene: TRBV12-3/TRBV12-4; J gene: TRBJ2-5; CDR3 protein: ASSLDFQETQY
V gene: TRBV30; J gene: TRBJ1-1; CDR3 protein: AWRLQLTPGGTEAF
V gene: TRBV11-3; J gene: TRBJ2-5; CDR3 protein: ASSLVSDIEETQY
V gene: TRBV24-1; J gene: TRBJ2-1; CDR3 protein: ATSDAGYSEQF
V gene: TRBV7-9; J gene: TRBJ1-6; CDR3 protein: ASSNAKDSSPLH
V gene: TRBV20-1; J gene: TRBJ2-1; CDR3 protein: SARNRDEQF
V gene: TRBV7-2; J gene: TRBJ2-5; CDR3 protein: ASSLIAGLQETQY
V gene: TRBV7-9; J gene: TRBJ1-6; CDR3 protein: ASSGPGYPNSPLH
V gene: TRBV20-1; J gene: TRBJ2-7; CDR3 protein: SARDRRQGNYEQY
V gene: TRBV12-3/TRBV12-4; J gene: TRBJ1-2; CDR3 protein: ASTQGLPQLYGYT
V gene: TRBV15; J gene: TRBJ2-5; CDR3 protein: ATSRPGGGETQY
V gene: TRBV6-2/TRBV6-3; J gene: TRBJ2-7; CDR3 protein: ASSYVAGAAYEQY
V gene: TRBV9; J gene: TRBJ2-7; CDR3 protein: ASSEGWGAYEQY
V gene: TRBV4-3; J gene: TRBJ2-1; CDR3 protein: ASSQASLDEQF
V gene: TRBV24-1; J gene: TRBJ2-2; CDR3 protein: ATSDLGQENTGELF
V gene: TRBV16; J gene: TRBJ2-5; CDR3 protein: ASSRTGTSVQETQY
V gene: TRBV24-1; J gene: TRBJ2-1; CDR3 protein: ATSDPASTMTQF
V gene: TRBV5-1; J gene: TRBJ2-2; CDR3 protein: ASSPDRVRTGELY
V gene: TRBV3-1; J gene: TRBJ1-1; CDR3 protein: ASSRDFRTNTEAF
V gene: TRBV7-2; J gene: TRBJ1-1; CDR3 protein: ASSRPLGYLNTEAF
V gene: TRBV5-5; J gene: TRBJ2-1; CDR3 protein: ASSLAVGEWSYNEQF
V gene: TRBV7-2; J gene: TRBJ2-7; CDR3 protein: ASSLAPSSVEQY
V gene: TRBV27; J gene: TRBJ2-7; CDR3 protein: ASSLNGYEREVDEQY
V gene: TRBV10-3; J gene: TRBJ2-5; CDR3 protein: ATTTSGGIETQY
V gene: TRBV20-1; J gene: TRBJ1-1; CDR3 protein: SAAQGRSTEAF
V gene: TRBV7-8; J gene: TRBJ2-3; CDR3 protein: ASSFSGTGGTAKTDTQY
V gene: TRBV5-1; J gene: TRBJ2-3; CDR3 protein: ASSLVLWTSGEITDTQY
V gene: TRBV20-1; J gene: TRBJ1-1; CDR3 protein: SASLDRGGTEAF
V gene: TRBV7-9; J gene: TRBJ1-1; CDR3 protein: ASNPTRGGGKTEAF
V gene: TRBV5-1; J gene: TRBJ2-1; CDR3 protein: ASSFSWQGQGNEQF
V gene: TRBV7-2; J gene: TRBJ2-7; CDR3 protein: ASSLPRDRVYSSYEQY
V gene: TRBV3-1; J gene: TRBJ2-1; CDR3 protein: ASYGLAKPLGYNEQF
V gene: TRBV6-2/TRBV6-3; J gene: TRBJ1-5; CDR3 protein: ASSYLTSGGGRQPQH
V gene: TRBV6-5; J gene: TRBJ2-1; CDR3 protein: ASSWGQGAYEQF
V gene: TRBV15; J gene: TRBJ2-5; CDR3 protein: ATRRGGQETQY
V gene: TRBV16; J gene: TRBJ2-3; CDR3 protein: ASSQWGNTQY
V gene: TRBV5-1; J gene: TRBJ1-2; CDR3 protein: ASSLGTDHNYGYT
V gene: TRBV7-2; J gene: TRBJ2-7; CDR3 protein: ASSLGDGEPDPYEQY
V gene: TRBV9; J gene: TRBJ2-1; CDR3 protein: ASSVYGDNEQF
V gene: TRBV2; J gene: TRBJ1-5; CDR3 protein: ASHKDSNQPQH
V gene: TRBV5-1; J gene: TRBJ1-5; CDR3 protein: ASSLGQGERPQH
V gene: TRBV5-4; J gene: TRBJ2-1; CDR3 protein: ASSLEVLGGNEQF
V gene: TRBV30; J gene: TRBJ2-7; CDR3 protein: AWSQQGISYEQY
V gene: TRBV7-3; J gene: TRBJ2-2; CDR3 protein: ASSFAGGGTGELF
V gene: TRBV7-2; J gene: TRBJ1-5; CDR3 protein: ASSLAPGLNQPQH
V gene: TRBV7-2; J gene: TRBJ2-3; CDR3 protein: ASSLALARESADTQY
V gene: TRBV18; J gene: TRBJ2-2; CDR3 protein: ASSPAGGTNTGELF